These 14 T cell receptor beta chains share one sample of origin, sequenced in a study of T cell responses to AZD1222 COVID-19 vaccine. Assay used: immunoSEQ multiplex PCR; TCRdb lists only in-frame clones, some missing. This table has 150,000 to 190,000 clones, 90% appearing once. The source was peripheral blood, collected 28 days after the second AZD1222 dose. Receptors originate from an adult who received the AZD1222 COVID-19 vaccine.

The chain couples TRBV5-1 to TRBJ1-6; D uncertain. The CDR3 extends over 13 amino acids. Germline values: CDR1 SGHRS, CDR2 YFSETQ. V shed 0 bases and J shed 10 bases, with 8 bases lying between them. CDR3 sequence: CASSLEADSPLHF. In DNA, the CDR3 is TGCGCCAGCAGCTTGGAGGCCGACTCACCCCTCCACTTT. The whole variable domain, filled in from reference TRBV5-1 and TRBJ1-6, reads KAGVTQTPRYLIKTRGQQVTLSCSPISGHRSVSWYQQTPGQGLQFLFEYFSETQRNKGNFPGRFSGRQFSNSRSEMNVSTLELGDSALYLCASSLEADSPLHFGNGTRLTVT.

This clone appeared a single time. The V call is TRBV15, the J call TRBJ1-6, with D possibly TRBD1 on 6 matching bases. V dropped 5 bases and J dropped 1 base, with 12 bases sitting between them. CDR3 length: 16 amino acids. Germline CDR1 is LNHNV and CDR2 is YYDKDF (reference sequence). In DNA, the CDR3 is TGTGCCACCAGCTTTACGGACAGATCCTATAATTCACCCCTCCACTTT. This codes for CATSFTDRSYNSPLHF.

This chain joins TRBV6-5 and TRBJ1-1, with D perhaps TRBD1 (5 bases). From germline, CDR1 is MNHEY and CDR2 SVGAGI. The CDR3 is 14 amino acids. Trimming stripped 6 bases from V and 0 bases from J, with 11 bases between. DNA for the CDR3: TGTGCCAGCAGGCCAAGACAGCTGAACACTGAAGCTTTCTTT. This codes for CASRPRQLNTEAFF.

This clone was seen once. V usage is TRBV7-9 and J usage is TRBJ1-3; D is uncertain. The germline V gene encodes CDR1 SEHNR and CDR2 FQNEAQ (reference sequence). The CDR3 loop spans 15 amino acids. The V and J ends lost 6 bases and 4 bases respectively, with 16 bases between them. For the CDR3, the DNA is TGTGCCAGCAGTTCGGACTCCCCCTCCGGAAACACCATATATTTT. It codes for CASSSDSPSGNTIYF.

This CDR3 reads CASSHGTHYEQYF. Written as DNA, the CDR3 is TGTGCCAGCAGCCACGGGACTCACTACGAGCAGTACTTC. This chain joins TRBV4-2 and TRBJ2-7, with D perhaps matching TRBD2 (6 bases). V dropped 3 bases and J dropped 3 bases, with 9 bases sitting between them. Germline V gene lookup returns CDR1 LGHNA and CDR2 YNFKEQ. CDR3 length: 13 residues.

The chain uses TRBV5-5 and TRBJ1-1; D gene unclear. Trimming removed 0 bases from V and 7 bases from J, with 7 bases in between. From germline, CDR1 is SGHKS and CDR2 YYEKEE (reference sequence). CDR3 length: 12 residues. For the CDR3, the DNA is TGTGCCAGCAGCTTGGCCGCCAATGAAGCTTTCTTT. It codes for CASSLAANEAFF.

The chain employs TRBV9 and TRBJ2-3, with 9 bases identical to TRBD2. J lost 8 bases, V lost 4 bases, and 14 bases had no gene match. Germline V gene lookup returns CDR1 SGDLS and CDR2 YYNGEE. This CDR3 has 16 residues. The CDR3 sequence: CASSPVLAGERGTQYF. Written as DNA, the CDR3 is TGTGCCAGCAGCCCGGTCTTAGCGGGAGAGAGGGGTACGCAGTATTTT. Complete variable domain (other parts from reference TRBV9 and TRBJ2-3): DSGVTQTPKHLITATGQRVTLRCSPRSGDLSVYWYQQSLDQGLQFLIQYYNGEERAKGNILERFSAQQFPDLHSELNLSSLELGDSALYFCASSPVLAGERGTQYFGPGTRLTVL.

The V gene is TRBV18, the J gene TRBJ1-4; 10 nucleotides line up with TRBD1. CDR3 length: 15 residues. Per the germline V gene, CDR1 is KGHSH and CDR2 is LQKENI. Trimming at V came to 4 bases and at J to 4 bases, leaving 3 bases not matched to a gene. The CDR3, as DNA: TGTGCCAGCTCACGGACAGGGGGAAGTAATGAAAAACTGTTTTTT. The encoded protein is CASSRTGGSNEKLFF.

By frequency in the sample, this clone is medium-sized. The J gene is TRBJ2-1, the V gene TRBV19, with 9 bases that match TRBD2. This CDR3 contains 15 residues. Trimming removed 2 bases from V and 7 bases from J; junction bases left unmatched: 6. Germline CDR1 is LNHDA and CDR2 is SQIVND (reference sequence). The CDR3 loop reads CASSILAGQRNEQFF. The CDR3 DNA reads TGTGCCAGTAGTATACTAGCGGGGCAACGGAATGAGCAGTTCTTC.

V usage is TRBV15 and J usage is TRBJ1-1, with TRBD1 identical over 8 bases. The V gene's germline CDR1 is LNHNV and CDR2 YYDKDF (reference sequence). V dropped 1 base and J dropped 12; count of bases not matched to a gene: 7. The CDR3 totals 13 residues. The CDR3 DNA follows: TGTGCCACCAGCAGAGCCGGGACAGGCGGGTCTTTCTTT. Translation gives CATSRAGTGGSFF.

The V gene is TRBV24-1, the J gene TRBJ1-1, with D tentatively TRBD1 (5 bases). From germline, CDR1 is KGHDR and CDR2 SFDVKD. This CDR3 is built from 13 residues. Trimming removed 5 bases at V and 2 bases at J, with 8 bases between. CDR3 sequence (DNA): TGTGCCACCAGTGCGGGACCCAACACTGAAGCTTTCTTT. Residues: CATSAGPNTEAFF.

The chain combines TRBV24-1 with TRBJ2-3, with a tentative D call TRBD2 (8 bases). The CDR3 consists of 16 residues. The V gene lost 4 bases and the J gene lost 4 bases, with 17 bases spanning the gap. Per germline, CDR1 KGHDR and CDR2 SFDVKD. CDR3 nucleotide sequence: TGTGCCACCAGTGACTCGACAGGGCGGGGGGCAGATACGCAGTATTTT. This encodes CATSDSTGRGADTQYF.

The rearrangement uses TRBV15 and TRBJ1-6, with no clear D. The CDR3 covers 12 residues. The V end was cut by 1 base, the J end by 9 bases, with 4 bases between. Germline CDR1 reads LNHNV; CDR2 reads YYDKDF (reference sequence). The CDR3 DNA reads as TGTGCCACCAGCAGAGTGGTTTCACCCCTCCACTTT. Its translation is CATSRVVSPLHF.

CDR3 nucleotides: TGTGCCAGCAGCTCCCCTCGAACAGGGATCAATGAGCAGTTCTTC. This codes for CASSSPRTGINEQFF. The V and J genes are TRBV11-2 and TRBJ2-1, with a possible D match to TRBD1 (6 bases). The CDR3 is 15 residues long. The V gene's germline CDR1 is SGHAT and CDR2 FQNNGV. V was cut by 4 bases and J by 6 bases, with 16 bases left in between.